This T cell receptor beta chain originates from a study of OX40 agonist ivuxolimab in advanced cancers. Study overall: An anti-OX40 (CD134) antibody with agonistic activity, ivuxolimab, was administered to patients. Study-wide points: At 0.1 to 3.0 mg/kg, CD4+ and CD8+ blood T cells expanded clonally by week 6. On average, a greater number of expanded clones characterised CD8+ T cells relative to CD4+.

Profiling relied on immunoSEQ multiplex PCR, and the TCRdb table lists in-frame clones only, not all of them. The sample lists approximately 40,000 clones, approximately 81% occurring once. Patients who had autoimmune disease history or got systemic immunosuppression were left out. V was clipped by 1 base and J by 6 bases, with 5 bases between them. The CDR3 totals 12 residues. Looked up from germline, CDR1 is SGHDT and CDR2 is YYEEEE. Of note for this clone: Its antigen is not known.

This sequence was found in an adult with an advanced solid tumor such as melanoma, head and neck, liver or kidney cancer. The material was CD4+ or CD8+ T cells sorted from blood, obtained in a trial of the OX40 agonist ivuxolimab. The rearrangement uses TRBV5-6 and TRBJ1-5; unclear D gene. CDR3 region: CASSLSGQPQHF. CDR3 sequence (DNA): TGTGCCAGCAGCTTGTCGGGTCAGCCCCAGCATTTT.